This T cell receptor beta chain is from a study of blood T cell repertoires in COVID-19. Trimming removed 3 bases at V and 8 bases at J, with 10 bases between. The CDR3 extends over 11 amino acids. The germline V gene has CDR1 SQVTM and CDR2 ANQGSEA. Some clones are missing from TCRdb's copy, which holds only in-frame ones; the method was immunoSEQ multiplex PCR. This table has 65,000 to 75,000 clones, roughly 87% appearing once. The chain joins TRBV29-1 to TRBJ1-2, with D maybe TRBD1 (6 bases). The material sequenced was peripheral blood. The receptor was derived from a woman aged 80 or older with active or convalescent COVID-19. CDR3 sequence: CSVESGAGYTF. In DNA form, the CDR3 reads TGCAGCGTTGAGTCAGGGGCCGGCTACACCTTC.